The present entry profiles one TCR beta chain with its context. The data originate from a study of cytomegalovirus exposure and HLA in healthy donors. A multiplex PCR was run with 60 Vbeta primers and 13 Jbeta primers. Data came from immunoSEQ multiplex PCR; TCRdb stores just in-frame clones and leaves some out. The profile shows 150,000 or so clones, 80% to 90% of them singletons. The CDR3 runs 18 residues. V was pared by 0 bases and J by 11 bases, with 27 bases between. The material sequenced was PBMCs. The rearrangement links TRBV23-1 to TRBJ2-3; the D gene is possibly TRBD2 (7 bases). TRBV23-1 is an open reading frame, and its role is uncertain. The TCR was taken from a young woman in good health and CMV-seronegative. The CDR3 DNA reads as TGCGCCAGCAGTCAATCGAGGGAGGGGGGCCCACTTAACTTAAGGCAGTATTTT. This translates into CASSQSREGGPLNLRQYF.